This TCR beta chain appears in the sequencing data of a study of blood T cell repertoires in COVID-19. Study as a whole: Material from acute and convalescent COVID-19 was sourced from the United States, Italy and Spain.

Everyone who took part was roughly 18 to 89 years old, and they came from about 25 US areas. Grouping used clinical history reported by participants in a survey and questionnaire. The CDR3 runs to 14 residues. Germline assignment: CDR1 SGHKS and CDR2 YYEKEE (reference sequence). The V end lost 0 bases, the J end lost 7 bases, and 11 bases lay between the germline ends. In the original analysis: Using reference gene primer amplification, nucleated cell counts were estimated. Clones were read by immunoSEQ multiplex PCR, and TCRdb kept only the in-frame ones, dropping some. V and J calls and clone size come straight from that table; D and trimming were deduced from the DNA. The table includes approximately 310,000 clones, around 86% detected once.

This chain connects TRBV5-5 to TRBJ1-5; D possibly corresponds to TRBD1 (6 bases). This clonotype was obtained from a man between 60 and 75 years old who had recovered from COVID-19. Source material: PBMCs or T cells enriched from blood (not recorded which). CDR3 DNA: TGTGCCAGCAGCTTGGCTGGGGGCGGCCAGCCCCAGCATTTT. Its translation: CASSLAGGGQPQHF.